This is a list of T cell receptor beta chains from one sample in a study of cytotoxic CD8 clonotypes in ibrutinib-treated CLL. TCRdb keeps only in-frame clones here, not all; method: immunoSEQ multiplex PCR. The sample carries roughly 100,000 clones, 60% to 80% recorded once. The sample was PBMCs, taken after 12 months of ibrutinib treatment. All receptors derive from a human donor with chronic lymphocytic leukemia. The CDR3 runs from the conserved cysteine through the conserved F or W. D genes are given only for firm matches. Not every row has a clone size; where given, it reads once, few, many or a size class.

>many|TRBV5-1|.|TRBJ2-6
TGCGCCAGCAACTTTGGGGGCTCTGGGGCCAACGTCCTGACTTTC
CASNFGGSGANVLTF
>.|TRBV4-1|TRBD1|TRBJ2-7
TGCGCCAGCAGCCGGACAGGGCTAACCTACGAGCAGTACTTC
CASSRTGLTYEQYF
>.|TRBV18|TRBD1|TRBJ1-1
TGTGCCAGCTCACCGCCTGGACAGGGGTGGAACACTGAAGCTTTCTTT
CASSPPGQGWNTEAFF
>.|TRBV7-2|.|TRBJ2-1
TGTGCCAGCAGCTTAGGGGTGGCCCCCAATGAGCAGTTCTTC
CASSLGVAPNEQFF
>.|TRBV7-3|.|TRBJ2-1
TGTGCCAGCAGCTTAACAGGAGCAGGGGCCTTACAAGCACACTACAATGAGCAGTTCTTC
CASSLTGAGALQAHYNEQFF
>.|TRBV5-4|TRBD1|TRBJ2-7
TGTGCCAGCAGCGCAGGACAGGGTAACGAGCAGTACTTC
CASSAGQGNEQYF
>.|TRBV9|TRBD2|TRBJ2-3
TGTGCCAGCAGCGTAGCGTCGGCGGGGGGTTCTTATACGCAGTATTTT
CASSVASAGGSYTQYF
>once|TRBV19|.|TRBJ1-6
TGTGCCAGTAGTATAGACGCGGTGAGGAATTCACCCCTCCACTTT
CASSIDAVRNSPLHF
>.|TRBV5-1|TRBD2|TRBJ2-7
TGCGCCAGCAGCTTTAATGGACTAGCGTTGGCAGCAGACGAGCAGTACTTC
CASSFNGLALAADEQYF
>once|TRBV9|TRBD2|TRBJ2-7
TGTGCCAGCAGCGTAGCAATGGGAGGGGCAGCCGATTCCTACGAGCAGTACTTC
CASSVAMGGAADSYEQYF
>.|TRBV30|.|TRBJ2-2
TGTGCCTGGAGTGTAGGACCGATCACCGGGGAGCTGTTTTTT
CAWSVGPITGELFF
>.|TRBV7-7|TRBD1|TRBJ2-7
TGTGCCAGCAGCTCGGGACAGGGGGCGCTTGAGCAGTACTTC
CASSSGQGALEQYF
>once|TRBV9|TRBD2|TRBJ2-5
TGTGCCATCAAGCTACTAGCGGGTAAAGAGACCCAGTACTTC
CAIKLLAGKETQYF
>.|TRBV4-2|TRBD2|TRBJ2-7
TGTGCCAGCAGCCAAGCGGCGGGGGGGAGGGAGAGAAACGAGCAGTACTTC
CASSQAAGGRERNEQYF
>.|TRBV4-1|.|TRBJ2-5
TGCGCCAGCAGCCAATCGGACAGAGAAGAGACCCAGTACTTC
CASSQSDREETQYF
>.|TRBV18|.|TRBJ1-1
TGTGCCAGCTCACCACGGGGCCCGAACACTGAAGCTTTCTTT
CASSPRGPNTEAFF
>.|TRBV6-5|.|TRBJ2-5
TGTGCCAGCAGACTAGGAGGGACCGGCCAAGAGACCCAGTACTTC
CASRLGGTGQETQYF
>.|TRBV7-2|TRBD1|TRBJ1-6
TGTGCCAGCAGCTTAGAGTGGGGGGACAGATCTTCACCCCTCCACTTT
CASSLEWGDRSSPLHF
>few|TRBV4-3|TRBD2|TRBJ2-3
TGCGCCAGCAGCCAAGATCGCGGGGGGGCCCCTGATACGCAGTATTTT
CASSQDRGGAPDTQYF
>.|TRBV7-8|TRBD2|TRBJ2-3
TGTGCCAGCAGCTTACGGTCTAGCGGGGGGTGGGCAGATACGCAGTATTTT
CASSLRSSGGWADTQYF
>.|TRBV10-3|.|TRBJ2-2
TGTGCCATCAGTTTATCGGGGAACACCGGGGAGCTGTTTTTT
CAISLSGNTGELFF
>.|TRBV2|.|TRBJ1-2
TGTGCCAGCAGTGCCAGTGCTAACTATGGCTACACCTTC
CASSASANYGYTF
>.|TRBV9|.|TRBJ2-7
TGTGCCAGCATCATAACAACCTCCCGGGCTCCTTATTCCTACGAGCAGTACTTC
CASIITTSRAPYSYEQYF
>.|TRBV7-9|.|TRBJ1-1
TGTGCCAGCAGCTTATCGGTCAGTGAAGCTTTCTTT
CASSLSVSEAFF
>.|TRBV7-6|TRBD1|TRBJ1-1
TGTGCCAGCAGCCTTGAAACCGGGACAGCTCTCGTCCCTGAAGCTTTCTTT
CASSLETGTALVPEAFF
>.|TRBV5-1|.|TRBJ2-4
TGCGCCAGCAGCTTCGATCTGGGGAAAAACATTCAGTACTTC
CASSFDLGKNIQYF
>.|TRBV18|TRBD2|TRBJ2-1
TGTGCCAGCTCACAAGTACCTAGCGGGGGGACTGAGCAGTTCTTC
CASSQVPSGGTEQFF
>.|TRBV2|TRBD1|TRBJ2-7
TGTGCCAGCATGGGGGGGACAGGGTCCAACGAGCAGTACTTC
CASMGGTGSNEQYF
>.|TRBV19|TRBD1|TRBJ2-7
TGTGCCAGTAGTATGGGACAGGGGGGGACCTACGAGCAGTACTTC
CASSMGQGGTYEQYF
>few|TRBV19|TRBD1|TRBJ1-1
TGTGCCAGTAACATCCGGACAGGGGCAGCTTTCTTT
CASNIRTGAAFF
>few|TRBV28|.|TRBJ2-2
TGTGCCAGCAGTTTAAGGGCTAGCGTTCCCGGGGAGCTGTTTTTT
CASSLRASVPGELFF
>few|TRBV19|TRBD1|TRBJ1-2
TGTGCCAGTAGTATCGACACCGGGACAGGGCAAGGCTACACCTTC
CASSIDTGTGQGYTF
>few|TRBV7-3|TRBD1|TRBJ2-3
TGTGCCAGCAGCCCTTTATTTCCGGGACAGGGCACAGATACGCAGTATTTT
CASSPLFPGQGTDTQYF
>.|TRBV11-3|TRBD1|TRBJ1-2
TGTGCCAGCAGCTTAGATTCAGGGGGGGACAGGGTTTATGGCTACACCTTC
CASSLDSGGDRVYGYTF
>few|TRBV2|.|TRBJ1-2
TGTGCCAGCGCGAGAGTCCAGGGCTACACCTTC
CASARVQGYTF
>.|TRBV29-1|.|TRBJ1-4
TGCAGCGTTGACCCGGGAGGGGAAAAACTGTTTTTT
CSVDPGGEKLFF
>.|TRBV5-8|.|TRBJ1-2
TGTGCCAGCAGCTCCCGGGGGGCGGGTAGCTATGGCTACACCTTC
CASSSRGAGSYGYTF
>.|TRBV5-1|.|TRBJ2-7
TGCGCCAGCAGCCCGGTGCCGTCCTCCTACGGGCAGTACTTC
CASSPVPSSYGQYF
>.|TRBV27|.|TRBJ2-3
TGTGCCAGCAGCCTCCCCAGGGACAAAGATACGCAGTATTTT
CASSLPRDKDTQYF
>.|TRBV2|TRBD2|TRBJ2-5
TGTGCCAGCAGAGCGGGGGAGACCCAGTACTTC
CASRAGETQYF
>.|TRBV5-1|.|TRBJ2-3
TGCGCCAGCAGCCCCGGAAGGGTGGAAACAGATACGCAGTATTTT
CASSPGRVETDTQYF
>few|TRBV5-1|.|TRBJ2-2
TGCGCCAGCAGCTCTATGGTCGGTTCGCCCGGGGAGCTGTTTTTT
CASSSMVGSPGELFF
>.|TRBV18|.|TRBJ1-1
TGTGCCAGCTCACCAGGCGGCGTTTCAGCTTTCTTT
CASSPGGVSAFF
>.|TRBV15|TRBD1|TRBJ1-1
TGTGCCACCAGCAGTAAGATCCAGGGGGGTGAAGCTTTCTTT
CATSSKIQGGEAFF
>.|TRBV2|.|TRBJ2-1
TGTGCCAGCACCCCCTCAGGGGCGGATGAGCAGTTCTTC
CASTPSGADEQFF
>.|TRBV5-1|.|TRBJ2-7
TGCGCCAGCAGCTTGGATGAGGGGTATCTGGACGAGCAGTACTTC
CASSLDEGYLDEQYF
>few|TRBV19|.|TRBJ2-7
TGTGCCAGTAGTATAGACGTGACGGCGGGTTACGAGCAGTACTTC
CASSIDVTAGYEQYF